These 4 T cell receptor beta chains were all obtained from the same sample, sequenced in a study of T cell responses to AZD1222 COVID-19 vaccine. Profiling relied on immunoSEQ multiplex PCR, and the TCRdb table lists in-frame clones only, not all of them. The sample lists nearly 90,000 clones, 75% to 90% occurring once. The source was peripheral blood, collected 28 days after the second AZD1222 dose. These receptors originate from an adult who received the AZD1222 COVID-19 vaccine.

V and J are TRBV14 and TRBJ2-2; 8 nucleotides agree with TRBD1. The germline V gene has CDR1 SGHDN and CDR2 FVKESK. The CDR3 spans 14 residues. Trimming at V came to 5 bases and at J to 4 bases, leaving 3 bases not matched to a gene. CDR3 DNA: TGTGCCAGCAGCTCCGACAGGGGCACCGGGGAGCTGTTTTTT. As protein: CASSSDRGTGELFF.

V is TRBV7-3 and J is TRBJ1-1; D is undetermined. Deletions cut 2 bases from V and 6 bases from J, with 10 bases between. Germline loops: CDR1 SGHTA, CDR2 FQGTGA. The CDR3 contains 13 residues. The CDR3 nucleotides read TGTGCCAGCAGCTTAGTGGGGATTCCTGAAGCTTTCTTT. This translates into CASSLVGIPEAFF.

The V and J genes are TRBV3-1 (or the pseudogene TRBV3-2) and TRBJ1-6; possible D gene TRBD1, 5 bases. The V gene lost 2 bases and the J gene lost 10 bases, with 12 bases spanning the gap. Germline V gene sequence: CDR1 LGHDT, CDR2 YNNKEL (reference sequence). The CDR3 runs 14 residues. CDR3 protein: CASSQRERDSPLHF. Here the CDR3 DNA reads TGTGCCAGCAGCCAACGAGAAAGGGACTCACCCCTCCACTTT.

The gene calls are TRBV15 and TRBJ1-4; perhaps TRBD1 as D (6 bases). V shed 1 base and J shed 0 bases, with 9 bases lying between them. The V gene's germline CDR1 is LNHNV and CDR2 YYDKDF (reference sequence). The CDR3 is 16 residues long. The CDR3 here is CATSRGTAPTNEKLFF. The DNA for the CDR3 is TGTGCCACCAGCAGAGGGACAGCTCCAACTAATGAAAAACTGTTTTTT.